Sequencing of this T cell receptor beta chain was carried out in a study of T cell responses to AZD1222 COVID-19 vaccine. About the study: Combined were second doses at about 4 or about 12 weeks. Overall study findings and caveats: Baseline antibody screening turned up just a handful of seropositive AZD1222 recipients.

Germline assignment: CDR1 LGHNA and CDR2 YSLEER. Trimming took 4 bases from V and 0 from J; bases not matched to a gene: 1. The CDR3 runs to 15 residues. TCRdb's copy holds only in-frame clones and misses some; the assay was immunoSEQ multiplex PCR. The sample shows about 120,000 clones, approximately 83% of them seen only once. Points on this clone: Its target is unknown.

This chain connects TRBV4-3 to TRBJ2-2; 8 bases map to TRBD1. The sequencing here drew on peripheral blood, taken on day 0 of AZD1222 vaccination. The TCR sequence derives from an adult in good health. The CDR3 reads CASSLQGANTGELFF. The CDR3, as DNA: TGCGCCAGCAGCCTACAGGGGGCGAACACCGGGGAGCTGTTTTTT.